Listed below are T cell receptor beta chains from one sample, sequenced in a study of cytomegalovirus exposure and HLA in healthy donors. Sequenced by immunoSEQ multiplex PCR; TCRdb stores in-frame clones only, minus some. The sample consists of 120,000 to 150,000 clones, about three fifths of them appearing once. Sequencing was carried out using PBMCs. These receptors all come from a woman aged 25-40 years in good health and CMV-seropositive. Each CDR3 is given without its conserved first and last residue.

j_call: TRBJ1-5; v_call: TRBV5-1; cdr3_aa: ASSLMGGELQPQH
j_call: TRBJ1-1; v_call: TRBV29-1; cdr3_aa: SVDISGGAGVGTEAF
j_call: TRBJ2-1; v_call: TRBV2; cdr3_aa: ASSVGDSPF
j_call: TRBJ2-1; v_call: TRBV11-2; cdr3_aa: ASTYPRALGEQF
j_call: TRBJ1-5; v_call: TRBV18; cdr3_aa: ASSPLNQPQH
j_call: .; v_call: TRBV25-1; cdr3_aa: ASSESQGAAYEQY
j_call: TRBJ2-7; v_call: TRBV14; cdr3_aa: ASSQLVHSHYEQY
j_call: TRBJ1-5; v_call: TRBV5-1; cdr3_aa: ASSLQGGSNQPQH
j_call: TRBJ1-4; v_call: TRBV18; cdr3_aa: ASSPWGEKLF
j_call: TRBJ1-1; v_call: TRBV2; cdr3_aa: ASGWDSNTEAF
j_call: TRBJ1-1; v_call: TRBV27; cdr3_aa: ASSPLLSVRTEAF
j_call: TRBJ2-1; v_call: TRBV10-1; cdr3_aa: ASSGISGDSYNEQF
j_call: TRBJ1-1; v_call: TRBV30; cdr3_aa: AWRKGTDTEAF
j_call: TRBJ1-6; v_call: TRBV6-6; cdr3_aa: ASSSREDNSPLH
j_call: TRBJ2-7; v_call: TRBV10-2; cdr3_aa: ASNLAGGYEQY
j_call: TRBJ1-5; v_call: TRBV29-1; cdr3_aa: SARTGNDQPQH
j_call: TRBJ2-7; v_call: TRBV2; cdr3_aa: ASRPGLAGQEQY
j_call: TRBJ2-2; v_call: TRBV5-4; cdr3_aa: ASSSTDRTTGELF
j_call: TRBJ2-7; v_call: TRBV2; cdr3_aa: ASSDGREAYEQY
j_call: TRBJ1-1; v_call: TRBV28; cdr3_aa: ASSSGGTEAF
j_call: TRBJ2-5; v_call: TRBV11-3; cdr3_aa: ASSFGTGGVETQY
j_call: TRBJ2-7; v_call: TRBV5-1; cdr3_aa: ASSLGPGTYEQY
j_call: TRBJ1-2; v_call: TRBV6-6; cdr3_aa: ASSSYYGYT
j_call: TRBJ2-7; v_call: TRBV7-8; cdr3_aa: ASSPFPGTGSTYEQY
j_call: TRBJ1-2; v_call: TRBV2; cdr3_aa: ASSEAYYYGYT
j_call: TRBJ1-4; v_call: TRBV15; cdr3_aa: ATSRDSSGPEKLF
j_call: TRBJ1-1; v_call: TRBV10-3; cdr3_aa: AISLGQTNTEAF
j_call: TRBJ2-7; v_call: TRBV10-3; cdr3_aa: AITGGPNINYEQY
j_call: TRBJ2-1; v_call: TRBV4-1; cdr3_aa: ASSQFGRAYNEQF
j_call: TRBJ1-2; v_call: TRBV7-8; cdr3_aa: ASSPGTGGYYGYT
j_call: TRBJ2-7; v_call: TRBV7-9; cdr3_aa: ASSLGTGLSEQY
j_call: TRBJ2-1; v_call: TRBV7-2; cdr3_aa: ASSLGPAAYNEQF
j_call: TRBJ1-4; v_call: TRBV7-8; cdr3_aa: ASSPGLTIMEKLF
j_call: TRBJ2-5; v_call: TRBV9; cdr3_aa: ASSVEVSGETQY
j_call: TRBJ2-3; v_call: TRBV6-5; cdr3_aa: ASRIRGGPDTQY